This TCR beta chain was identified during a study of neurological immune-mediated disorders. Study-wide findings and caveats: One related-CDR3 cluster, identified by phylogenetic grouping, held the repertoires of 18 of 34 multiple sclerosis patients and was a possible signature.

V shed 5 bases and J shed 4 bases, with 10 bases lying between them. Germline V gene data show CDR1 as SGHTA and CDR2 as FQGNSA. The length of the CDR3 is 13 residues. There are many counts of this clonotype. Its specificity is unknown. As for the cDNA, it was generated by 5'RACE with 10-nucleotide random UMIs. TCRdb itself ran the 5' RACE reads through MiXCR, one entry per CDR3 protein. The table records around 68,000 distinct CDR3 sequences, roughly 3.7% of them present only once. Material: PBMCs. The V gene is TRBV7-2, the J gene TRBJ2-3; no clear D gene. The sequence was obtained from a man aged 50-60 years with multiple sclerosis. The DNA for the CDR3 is TGTGCCAGCAGCCCAGATGCCCCAGATACGCAGTATTTT. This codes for CASSPDAPDTQYF. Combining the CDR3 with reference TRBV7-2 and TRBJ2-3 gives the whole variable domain GAGVSQSPSNKVTEKGKDVELRCDPISGHTALYWYRQSLGQGLEFLIYFQGNSAPDKSGLPSDRFSAERTGGSVSTLTIQRTQQEDSAVYLCASSPDAPDTQYFGPGTRLTVL.